Listed here are 4 T cell receptor beta chains from one sample, sequenced in a study of identical twins. One entry per CDR3 protein, called by TCRdb with MiXCR from the 5' RACE reads. Here the sample spans over 550,000 distinct CDR3 sequences, roughly 6.6% being singletons. In addition, the sample was reused for a study of yellow fever vaccine responses in identical twins.

The sample was PBMCs. The receptors originated from a woman between 18 and 29 years old in good health.

This chain joins TRBV7-9 and TRBJ2-1; a weak D match, TRBD1 (6 bases). CDR1 and CDR2 from the germline V gene are SEHNR and FQNEAQ (reference sequence). The CDR3 has 15 amino acids. The ends were cut back, 4 bases at V and 10 bases at J, with 20 bases in the middle. The CDR3 is CASSSNRVRTPEQFF. DNA for the CDR3: TGTGCCAGCAGCTCCAACAGGGTGCGGACGCCGGAGCAGTTCTTC.

This clonotype has just a few counts. Relative to the germline gene, one junction end is altered; a read error may explain this. The chain has TRBV7-2 and TRBJ2-1, with D possibly being TRBD1 (6 bases). Per the germline V gene, CDR1 is SGHTA and CDR2 is FQGNSA. This CDR3 spans 16 amino acids. The CDR3 sequence: CASCLQGYFAGSQQFF. The CDR3 DNA follows: TGTGCCAGCTGCTTACAGGGATATTTCGCCGGAAGTCAGCAGTTCTTC.

This clonotype was counted at least ten times. This chain uses TRBV12-3 or TRBV12-4 with TRBJ1-5, with TRBD1 as a possible D gene (6 bases). V was cut by 5 bases and J by 2 bases, with 16 bases left in between. This CDR3 region has 16 residues. The CDR3 loop reads CASSPVQGVGNQPQHF. For the CDR3, the DNA is TGTGCCAGCAGTCCCGTACAGGGTGTTGGCAATCAGCCCCAGCATTTT.

There are many counts of this clonotype. J is TRBJ2-2 and V is TRBV29-1, with no clear D. The CDR3 is 11 residues long. Trimming shortened V by 5 bases and J by 5 bases, and 6 bases separated the two germline ends. CDR1 is SQVTM, CDR2 ANQGSEA, per germline. This chain's CDR3 is CSVYLTGELFF. The CDR3 DNA follows: TGCAGCGTTTATTTGACCGGGGAGCTGTTTTTT.